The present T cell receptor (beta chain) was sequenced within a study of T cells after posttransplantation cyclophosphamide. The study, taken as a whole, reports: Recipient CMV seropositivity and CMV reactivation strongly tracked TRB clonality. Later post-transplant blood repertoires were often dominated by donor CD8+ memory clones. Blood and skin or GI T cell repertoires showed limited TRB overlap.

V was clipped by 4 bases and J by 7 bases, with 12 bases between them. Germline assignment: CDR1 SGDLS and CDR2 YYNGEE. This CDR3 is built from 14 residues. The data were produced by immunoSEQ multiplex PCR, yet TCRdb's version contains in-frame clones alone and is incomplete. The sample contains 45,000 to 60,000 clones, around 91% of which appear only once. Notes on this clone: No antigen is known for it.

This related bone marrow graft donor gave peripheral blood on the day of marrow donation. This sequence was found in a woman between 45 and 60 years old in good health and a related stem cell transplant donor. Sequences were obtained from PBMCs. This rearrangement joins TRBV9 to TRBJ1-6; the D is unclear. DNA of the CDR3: TGTGCCAGCAGCCCCCTTGGCAAGAATTCACCCCTCCACTTT. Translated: CASSPLGKNSPLHF.